This note documents a single TCR beta chain sequence. Its antigen remains unknown. This specimen comes from a study of shared clonotypes between healthy human individuals. The overall study: Each donor's CD8 memory used one plate, CD8 naive two, each CD4 subset three. General observations from the study: Generation probability values for non-shared clonotypes were lower than those for clonotypes shared by all four donors.

TCRdb's table, derived via immunoSEQ multiplex PCR, lists solely in-frame clones and lacks some. Of 2,500,000 or so clones in the sample, over 85% were seen once. The sequencing input was naive CD4+ T cells from PBMCs. This sample's subset: CD45RA+ positively selected. The source is a man aged 18 to 29 in good health. Some clones in this sample may be carry-over from other donors' samples.

CDR3 in amino acids: CASSYRGQGPDTQYF. The CDR3 nucleotides are TGTGCCAGCAGTTACCGGGGGCAGGGTCCAGATACGCAGTATTTT. V usage is TRBV6-5 and J usage is TRBJ2-3; D might be TRBD1 or TRBD2, each matching 6 bases. The CDR3 extends over 15 amino acids. V was clipped by 2 bases and J by 4 bases, with 13 bases between them. CDR1 MNHEY and CDR2 SVGAGI come from the germline V gene.